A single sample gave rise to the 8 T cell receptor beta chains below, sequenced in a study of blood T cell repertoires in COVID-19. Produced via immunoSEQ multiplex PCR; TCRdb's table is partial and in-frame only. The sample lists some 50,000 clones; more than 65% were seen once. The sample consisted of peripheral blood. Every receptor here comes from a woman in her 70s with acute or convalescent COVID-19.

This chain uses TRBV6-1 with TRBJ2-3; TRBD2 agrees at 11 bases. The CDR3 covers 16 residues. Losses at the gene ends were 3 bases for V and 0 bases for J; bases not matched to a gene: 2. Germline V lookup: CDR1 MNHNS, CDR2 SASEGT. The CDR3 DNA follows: TGTGCCAGCAGTGACCTAGCGGGGGGCAGCACAGATACGCAGTATTTT. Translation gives CASSDLAGGSTDTQYF.

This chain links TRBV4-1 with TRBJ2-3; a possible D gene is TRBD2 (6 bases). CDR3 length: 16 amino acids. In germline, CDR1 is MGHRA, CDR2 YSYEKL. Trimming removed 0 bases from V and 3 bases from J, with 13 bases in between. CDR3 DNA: TGCGCCAGCAGCCAAGAGGCTAGCGAAGTGACAGATACGCAGTATTTT. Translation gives CASSQEASEVTDTQYF.

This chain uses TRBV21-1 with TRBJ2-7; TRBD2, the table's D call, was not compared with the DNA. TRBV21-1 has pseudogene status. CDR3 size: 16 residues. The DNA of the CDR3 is TGTGCCAGCAGCACGGGACTAGCGGGAGGGTCTCGGGAGCAGTACTTC. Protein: CASSTGLAGGSREQYF.

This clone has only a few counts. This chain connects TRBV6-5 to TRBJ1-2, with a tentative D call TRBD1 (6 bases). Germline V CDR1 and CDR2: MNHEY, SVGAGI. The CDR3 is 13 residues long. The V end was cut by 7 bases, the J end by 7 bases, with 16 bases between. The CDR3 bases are TGTGCCAGCAATCCTACAGGGAATAGTGGCTACACCTTC. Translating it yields CASNPTGNSGYTF.

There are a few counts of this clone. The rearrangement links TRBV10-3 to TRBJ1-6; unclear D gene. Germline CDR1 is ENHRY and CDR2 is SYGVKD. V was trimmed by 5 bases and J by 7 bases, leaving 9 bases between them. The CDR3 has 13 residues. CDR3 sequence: CAISLDFNSPLHF. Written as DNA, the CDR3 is TGTGCCATCAGTTTGGACTTCAATTCACCCCTCCACTTT.

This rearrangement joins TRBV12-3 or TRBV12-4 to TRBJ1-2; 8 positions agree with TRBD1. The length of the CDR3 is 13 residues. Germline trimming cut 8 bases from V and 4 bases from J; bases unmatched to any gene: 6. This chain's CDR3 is CASGRTGPYGYTF. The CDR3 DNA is TGTGCCAGCGGGAGGACAGGGCCCTATGGCTACACCTTC.

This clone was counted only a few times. The CDR3 region is CASSQQGIVGTEAFF. CDR3 bases: TGTGCCAGCAGCCAACAGGGGATCGTCGGCACTGAAGCTTTCTTT. The chain couples TRBV2 to TRBJ1-1; the match to TRBD1 covers 7 bases. V was pared by 6 bases and J by 4 bases, with 11 bases of the junction left unmatched. In germline, CDR1 is SNHLY, CDR2 FYNNEI. The CDR3 spans 15 residues.

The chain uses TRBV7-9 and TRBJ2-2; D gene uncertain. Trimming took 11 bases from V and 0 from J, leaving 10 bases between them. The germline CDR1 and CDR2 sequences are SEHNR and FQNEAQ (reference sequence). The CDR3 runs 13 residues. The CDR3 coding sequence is TGTGCCTGGCCCCCAGCGAACACCGGGGAGCTGTTTTTT. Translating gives CAWPPANTGELFF.